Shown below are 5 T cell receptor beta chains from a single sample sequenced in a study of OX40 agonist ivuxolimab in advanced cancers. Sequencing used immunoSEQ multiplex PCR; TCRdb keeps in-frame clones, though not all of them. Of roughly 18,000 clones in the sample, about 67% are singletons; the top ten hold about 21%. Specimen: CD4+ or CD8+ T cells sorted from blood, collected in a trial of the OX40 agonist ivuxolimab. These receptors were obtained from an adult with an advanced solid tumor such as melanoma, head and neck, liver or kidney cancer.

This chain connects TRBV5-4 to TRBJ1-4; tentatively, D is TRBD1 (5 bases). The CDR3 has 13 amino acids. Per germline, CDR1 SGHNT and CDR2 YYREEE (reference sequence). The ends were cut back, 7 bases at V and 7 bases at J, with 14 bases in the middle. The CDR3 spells CASSPTRGEKLFF. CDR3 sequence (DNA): TGTGCCAGCTCCCCCACTAGGGGTGAAAAACTGTTTTTT.

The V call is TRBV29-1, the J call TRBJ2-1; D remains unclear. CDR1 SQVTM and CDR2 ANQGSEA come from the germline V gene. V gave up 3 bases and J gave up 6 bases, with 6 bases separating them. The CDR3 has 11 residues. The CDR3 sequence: CSVEGFNEQFF. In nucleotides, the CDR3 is TGCAGCGTTGAGGGGTTCAATGAGCAGTTCTTC.

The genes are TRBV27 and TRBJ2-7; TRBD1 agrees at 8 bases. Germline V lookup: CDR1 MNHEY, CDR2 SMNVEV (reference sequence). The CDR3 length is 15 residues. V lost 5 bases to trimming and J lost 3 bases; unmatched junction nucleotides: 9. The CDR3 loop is CASSPQGALGYEQYF. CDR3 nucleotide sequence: TGTGCCAGCAGTCCCCAGGGGGCGCTTGGCTACGAGCAGTACTTC.

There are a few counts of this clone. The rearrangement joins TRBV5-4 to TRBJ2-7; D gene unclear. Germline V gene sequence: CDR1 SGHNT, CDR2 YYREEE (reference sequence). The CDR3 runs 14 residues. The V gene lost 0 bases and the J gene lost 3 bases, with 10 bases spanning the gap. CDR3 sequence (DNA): TGTGCCAGCAGCTTGGGAATGGGGAACTACGAGCAGTACTTC. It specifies CASSLGMGNYEQYF.

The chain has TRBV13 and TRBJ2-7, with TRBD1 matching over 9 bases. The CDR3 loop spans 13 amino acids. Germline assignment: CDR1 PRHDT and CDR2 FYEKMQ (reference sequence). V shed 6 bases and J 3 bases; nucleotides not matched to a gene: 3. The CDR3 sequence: CASSEGQGYEQYF. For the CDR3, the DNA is TGTGCCAGCAGTGAGGGACAGGGCTACGAGCAGTACTTC. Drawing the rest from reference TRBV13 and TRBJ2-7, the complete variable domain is AAGVIQSPRHLIKEKRETATLKCYPIPRHDTVYWYQQGPGQDPQFLISFYEKMQSDKGSIPDRFSAQQFSDYHSELNMSSLELGDSALYFCASSEGQGYEQYFGPGTRLTVT.